Sequencing of this TCR beta chain was carried out in a study of a mutant IDH1 vaccine in newly diagnosed glioma. Study summary: Treated individuals were about 60% male and about 38% female, averaging 40.4 years of age. Pretreatment consisted of radiotherapy, temozolomide, or both, with most receiving both.

Sequencing was performed with immunoSEQ multiplex PCR; in TCRdb, only in-frame clones are kept and a portion is missing. The sample lists roughly 70,000 clones; around 83% were seen once. This clone was detected once. Noted time point: baseline, week 1 (first vaccination visit). Indicated treatment: pre-vaccination baseline after standard-of-care therapy. This CDR3 comprises 12 residues. Germline assignment: CDR1 SGHNT and CDR2 YENEEA. Deletions cut 7 bases from V and 2 bases from J, with 7 bases between. Sequencing was performed on peripheral blood mononuclear cells (PBMCs), taken from a glioma patient treated with radiotherapy, temozolomide or both. V usage is TRBV11-3 and J usage is TRBJ2-3; D gene unclear. The TCR sequence derives from a woman aged 18-30 years with glioma. Some clones in this sample may be carry-over from other donors' samples. The CDR3 region is CASTTNTDTQYF. The CDR3 DNA is TGTGCCAGCACCACCAACACAGATACGCAGTATTTT.